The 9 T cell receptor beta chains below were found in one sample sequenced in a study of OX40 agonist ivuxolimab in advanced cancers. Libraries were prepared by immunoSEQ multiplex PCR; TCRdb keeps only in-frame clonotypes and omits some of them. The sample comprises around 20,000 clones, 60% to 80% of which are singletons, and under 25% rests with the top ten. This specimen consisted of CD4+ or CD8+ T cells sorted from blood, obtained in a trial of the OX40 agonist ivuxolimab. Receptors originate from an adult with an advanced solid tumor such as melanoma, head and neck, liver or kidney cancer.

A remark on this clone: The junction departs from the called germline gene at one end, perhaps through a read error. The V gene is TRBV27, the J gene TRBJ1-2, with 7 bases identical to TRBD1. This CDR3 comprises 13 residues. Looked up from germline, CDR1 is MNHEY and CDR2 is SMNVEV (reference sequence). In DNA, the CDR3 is TGTGCCAGTAGTTACAGGGGAGGTAATGGCTACACCTTC. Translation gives CASSYRGGNGYTF.

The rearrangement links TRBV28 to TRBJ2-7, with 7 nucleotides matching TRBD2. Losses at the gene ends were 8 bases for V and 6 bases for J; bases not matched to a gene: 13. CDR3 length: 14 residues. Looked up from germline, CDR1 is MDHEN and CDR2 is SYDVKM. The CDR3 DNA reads TGTGCCAGCCTCATGACGGGAGGAGTGGGCGAGCAGTACTTC. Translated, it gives CASLMTGGVGEQYF.

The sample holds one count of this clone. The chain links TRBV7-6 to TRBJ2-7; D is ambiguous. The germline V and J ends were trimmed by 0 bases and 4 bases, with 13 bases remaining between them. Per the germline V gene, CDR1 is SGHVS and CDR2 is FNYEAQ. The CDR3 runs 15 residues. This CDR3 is CASSLALVPEYEQYF. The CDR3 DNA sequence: TGTGCCAGCAGCTTAGCTTTGGTCCCCGAATACGAGCAGTACTTC.

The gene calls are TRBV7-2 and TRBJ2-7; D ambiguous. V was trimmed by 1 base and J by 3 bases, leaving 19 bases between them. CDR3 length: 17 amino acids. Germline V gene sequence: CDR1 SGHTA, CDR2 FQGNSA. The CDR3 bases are TGTGCCAGCAGCTTAGATTTGCTTCTGGGTTCGGTCTACGAGCAGTACTTC. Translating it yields CASSLDLLLGSVYEQYF.

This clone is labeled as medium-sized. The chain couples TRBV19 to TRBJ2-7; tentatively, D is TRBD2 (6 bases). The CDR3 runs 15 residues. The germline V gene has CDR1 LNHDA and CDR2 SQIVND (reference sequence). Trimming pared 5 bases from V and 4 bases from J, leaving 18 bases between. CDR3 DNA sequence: TGTGCCAGTAGTCGTGGGATCTCAGGAGGGTACGAGCAGTACTTC. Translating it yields CASSRGISGGYEQYF.

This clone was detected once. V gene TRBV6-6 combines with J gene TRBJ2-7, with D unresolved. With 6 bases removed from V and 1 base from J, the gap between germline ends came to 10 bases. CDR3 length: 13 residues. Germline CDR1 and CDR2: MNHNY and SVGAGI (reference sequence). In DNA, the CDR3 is TGTGCCAGCAGCCCAGCCCCATCCTACGAGCAGTACTTC. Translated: CASSPAPSYEQYF.

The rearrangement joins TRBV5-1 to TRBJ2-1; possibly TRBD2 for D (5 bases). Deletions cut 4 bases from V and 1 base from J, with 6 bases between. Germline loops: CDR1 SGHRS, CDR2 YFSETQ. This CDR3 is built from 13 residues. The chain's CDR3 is CASSPGSYNEQFF. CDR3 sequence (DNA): TGCGCCAGCAGCCCGGGGTCCTACAATGAGCAGTTCTTC.

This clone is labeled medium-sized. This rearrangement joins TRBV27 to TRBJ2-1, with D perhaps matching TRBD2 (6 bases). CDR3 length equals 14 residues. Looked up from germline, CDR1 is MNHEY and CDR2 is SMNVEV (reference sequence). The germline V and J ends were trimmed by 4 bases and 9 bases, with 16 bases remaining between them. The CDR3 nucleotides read TGTGCCAGCAGTTCTGTGGGAGGAGGAAGTGAGCAGTTCTTC. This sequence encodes CASSSVGGGSEQFF.

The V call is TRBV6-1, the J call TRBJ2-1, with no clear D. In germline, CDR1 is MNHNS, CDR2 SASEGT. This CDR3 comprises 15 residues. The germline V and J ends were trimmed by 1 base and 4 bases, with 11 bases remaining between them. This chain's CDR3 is CASSEGPVIYNEQFF. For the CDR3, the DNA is TGTGCCAGCAGTGAAGGGCCAGTAATATACAATGAGCAGTTCTTC.